The 27 T cell receptor beta chains presented below share a single source sample, sequenced in a study of shared clonotypes between healthy human individuals. Assay: immunoSEQ multiplex PCR; the TCRdb copy retains only in-frame clones and omits some. Here the sample spans roughly 2.2 million clones, around 93% being singletons. Sequencing was carried out using naive CD4+ T cells from PBMCs. Subset: CD45RA+ positively selected. These receptors came from a man between 18 and 29 years old in good health. Some clones in this sample may be carry-over from other donors' samples.

This clone was found a few times. The rearrangement joins TRBV4-2 to TRBJ1-1; D perhaps matches TRBD1 (6 bases). CDR1 and CDR2 from the germline V gene are LGHNA and YNFKEQ. Deletions cut 1 base from V and 4 bases from J, with 10 bases between. This CDR3 is 14 amino acids long. Here the CDR3 DNA reads TGTGCCAGCAGCCAAGGAGGGGGAGTCACTGAAGCTTTCTTT. Translating it yields CASSQGGGVTEAFF.

Concerning this clone: The junction departs from the called germline gene at one end, perhaps through a read error. The chain combines TRBV28 with TRBJ2-7; 7 nucleotides line up with TRBD1. CDR3 length equals 13 residues. Germline loops: CDR1 MDHEN, CDR2 SYDVKM. DNA of the CDR3: TGTGCCAGCAGTCGAGGGGGCTCCAACGAGCAGTACTTC. Protein sequence: CASSRGGSNEQYF. The variable domain in full, with the rest retrieved from reference TRBV28 and TRBJ2-7, is DVKVTQSSRYLVKRTGEKVFLECVQDMDHENMFWYRQDPGLGLRLIYFSYDVKMKEKGDIPEGYSVSREKKERFSLILESASTNQTSMYLCASSRGGSNEQYFGPGTRLTVT.

This clone has just a few counts. This same CDR3 is encoded by further DNA sequences in the sample. The V gene is TRBV7-9, the J gene TRBJ1-3; a possible D gene is TRBD1 (5 bases). The germline V gene has CDR1 SEHNR and CDR2 FQNEAQ (reference sequence). The germline V and J ends were trimmed by 3 bases and 4 bases, with 13 bases remaining between them. CDR3 size: 15 residues. The CDR3 coding sequence is TGTGCCAGCAGCTTGGGGACGGGTGGAGGAAACACCATATATTTT. It codes for CASSLGTGGGNTIYF.

The chain recombines TRBV9 with TRBJ2-7; D perhaps matches TRBD2 (6 bases). The V end was cut by 0 bases, the J end by 6 bases, with 13 bases between. Germline V gene sequence: CDR1 SGDLS, CDR2 YYNGEE. CDR3 length equals 14 residues. The CDR3 region is CASSVGQGGLEQYF. The CDR3 DNA follows: TGTGCCAGCAGCGTAGGGCAGGGAGGCCTCGAGCAGTACTTC. The full variable domain, completed using reference TRBV9 and TRBJ2-7, is DSGVTQTPKHLITATGQRVTLRCSPRSGDLSVYWYQQSLDQGLQFLIQYYNGEERAKGNILERFSAQQFPDLHSELNLSSLELGDSALYFCASSVGQGGLEQYFGPGTRLTVT.

The chain combines TRBV27 with TRBJ2-1; 7 bases agree with TRBD2. Germline values: CDR1 MNHEY, CDR2 SMNVEV (reference sequence). The trim removed 6 bases at V and 2 bases at J, leaving 7 bases unmatched. The CDR3 consists of 15 residues. The CDR3: CASRLAGVAYNEQFF. The CDR3 DNA is TGTGCCAGCAGATTGGCGGGAGTAGCCTACAATGAGCAGTTCTTC.

The chain joins TRBV27 to TRBJ2-1; D is unresolved. The CDR3 runs to 13 residues. Germline CDR1 and CDR2: MNHEY and SMNVEV (reference sequence). V dropped 5 bases and J dropped 4 bases, with 9 bases sitting between them. DNA for the CDR3: TGTGCCAGCAGTGTAAGCAGGTACAATGAGCAGTTCTTC. Translation gives CASSVSRYNEQFF.

The gene calls are TRBV20-1 and TRBJ1-2; TRBD1 matches 8 bases. The V segment lost 5 bases and the J segment 8 bases; nucleotides outside the gene matches: 4. Germline CDR1 is DFQATT and CDR2 is SNEGSKA (reference sequence). The CDR3 covers 11 residues. CDR3 amino acids: CSARQGRGYTF. Written as DNA, the CDR3 is TGCAGTGCTCGACAGGGGAGAGGCTACACCTTC.

The J gene is TRBJ1-5, the V gene TRBV6-1, with D perhaps matching TRBD1 (6 bases). The ends were cut back, 8 bases at V and 3 bases at J, with 11 bases in the middle. CDR1 and CDR2 (germline): MNHNS, SASEGT. The CDR3 covers 13 residues. The DNA for the CDR3 is TGTGCCAGCCATACAGGGTTCAATCAGCCCCAGCATTTT. It codes for CASHTGFNQPQHF.

On this clone itself: Other DNA sequences within the sample encode an identical CDR3. The chain has TRBV11-3 and TRBJ2-5; TRBD2 might be the D (6 bases). Per the germline V gene, CDR1 is SGHNT and CDR2 is YENEEA. Between the trimmed V and J ends, which lost 5 bases and 4 bases, there was a span of 11 bases. The CDR3 spans 13 residues. CDR3 in DNA: TGTGCCAGCAGCCCGCGGGGCGGAGAGACCCAGTACTTC. It specifies CASSPRGGETQYF.

This rearrangement joins TRBV4-1 to TRBJ2-5, with unresolved D. This CDR3 spans 17 amino acids. V dropped 0 bases and J dropped 5 bases, with 19 bases sitting between them. The germline gives CDR1 MGHRA, CDR2 YSYEKL. CDR3 DNA: TGCGCCAGCAGCCAAGATCACCGGGCCCCACTTATTGAGACCCAGTACTTC. Residues: CASSQDHRAPLIETQYF.

This chain joins TRBV9 and TRBJ1-1; D is uncertain. Germline V lookup: CDR1 SGDLS, CDR2 YYNGEE. The V end was cut by 6 bases, the J end by 1 base, with 16 bases between. This CDR3 is 15 amino acids long. The CDR3 nucleotides are TGTGCCAGCACCCCTATGGGCGGTTGGAACACTGAAGCTTTCTTT. This sequence encodes CASTPMGGWNTEAFF.

The chain couples TRBV10-3 to TRBJ2-3; D may be TRBD1 or TRBD2 (5 bases each). Trimming took 10 bases from V and 5 from J, leaving 13 bases between them. Germline V CDR1 and CDR2: ENHRY, SYGVKD. The CDR3 sequence is 12 residues long. CDR3 region: CASRGAGDTQYF. The CDR3, as DNA: TGTGCCAGCCGAGGGGCCGGAGATACGCAGTATTTT.

The chain carries TRBV30 and TRBJ2-1; 7 bases align to TRBD2. Looked up from germline, CDR1 is GTSNPN and CDR2 is SVGIG (reference sequence). V lost 0 bases, J lost 7 bases, and 6 bases stayed unmatched. The CDR3 spans 14 residues. This chain's CDR3 is CAWSVAGLVNEQFF. CDR3 DNA sequence: TGTGCCTGGAGTGTAGCGGGACTGGTAAATGAGCAGTTCTTC. Using reference TRBV30 and TRBJ2-1 for the parts outside the CDR3, the full variable domain is SQTIHQWPATLVQPVGSPLSLECTVEGTSNPNLYWYRQAAGRGLQLLFYSVGIGQISSEVPQNLSASRPQDRQFILSSKKLLLSDSGFYLCAWSVAGLVNEQFFGPGTRLTVL.

The V call is TRBV28, the J call TRBJ1-1, with 9 bases identical to TRBD1. With V trimmed by 6 bases and J by 4 bases, 12 bases remained unmatched. Germline assignment: CDR1 MDHEN and CDR2 SYDVKM. The CDR3 covers 16 residues. CDR3 amino acids: CASSPGPGQGITEAFF. The CDR3 region has the DNA TGTGCCAGCAGCCCAGGCCCGGGACAGGGTATCACTGAAGCTTTCTTT. Using reference TRBV28 and TRBJ1-1 for the parts outside the CDR3, the full variable domain is DVKVTQSSRYLVKRTGEKVFLECVQDMDHENMFWYRQDPGLGLRLIYFSYDVKMKEKGDIPEGYSVSREKKERFSLILESASTNQTSMYLCASSPGPGQGITEAFFGQGTRLTVV.

On this clone itself: The sample holds other DNA sequences that translate to the same CDR3. CDR3 sequence (DNA): TGTGCCAGCAGTTTAAACAGGGCTTATGGCTACACCTTC. Its translation: CASSLNRAYGYTF. The chain uses TRBV5-4 and TRBJ1-2; maybe TRBD1 (6 bases). V lost 5 bases, J lost 5 bases, and 13 bases lay in between. Germline loops: CDR1 SGHNT, CDR2 YYREEE (reference sequence). The CDR3 spans 13 residues.

This sequence joins TRBV30 and TRBJ1-1; 7 nucleotides match TRBD1. Germline loops: CDR1 GTSNPN, CDR2 SVGIG (reference sequence). The J segment lost 0 bases and the V segment lost 2 bases, leaving 15 bases of the junction unmatched. This CDR3 region has 18 residues. The CDR3 region is CAWSKVLDRVRLNTEAFF. The CDR3 DNA reads TGTGCCTGGAGTAAGGTCTTAGACAGGGTAAGGCTGAACACTGAAGCTTTCTTT.

This sequence joins TRBV18 and TRBJ2-3, with a tentative D call TRBD1 (6 bases). CDR1 is KGHSH, CDR2 LQKENI, per germline. The CDR3 totals 15 residues. Trimming took off 1 base at V and 2 bases at J, with 10 bases between the two ends. CDR3 loop: CASSPRGPDTDTQYF. CDR3 bases: TGTGCCAGCTCACCACGGGGGCCTGACACAGATACGCAGTATTTT.

Remarks on this clone: The sample contains more than one DNA sequence encoding this CDR3. The gene calls are TRBV10-1 and TRBJ2-5; D gene ambiguous. Germline V gene sequence: CDR1 WNHNN, CDR2 SYGVQD (reference sequence). This CDR3 spans 11 amino acids. With 6 bases removed from V and 2 bases from J, the gap between germline ends came to 4 bases. CDR3 in DNA: TGCGCCAGCAGCCGGCAAGAGACCCAGTACTTC. Translated: CASSRQETQYF.

The chain combines TRBV20-1 with TRBJ1-2, with TRBD1 as a possible D gene (5 bases). CDR3 length: 11 residues. With 6 bases removed from V and 8 bases from J, the gap between germline ends came to 13 bases. The V gene's germline CDR1 is DFQATT and CDR2 SNEGSKA (reference sequence). CDR3 residues: CSARDLVGYTF. CDR3 DNA sequence: TGCAGTGCGCGGGACCTGGTCGGCTACACCTTC.

The rearrangement joins TRBV28 to TRBJ1-1, with a possible D match to TRBD1 (5 bases). There are 13 residues in the CDR3. CDR1 and CDR2 from the germline V gene are MDHEN and SYDVKM. V dropped 9 bases and J dropped 1 base, with 12 bases sitting between them. The CDR3 DNA is TGTGCCAGTGGGGACCCGCCGAACACTGAAGCTTTCTTT. Translating gives CASGDPPNTEAFF.

The chain links TRBV12-5 to TRBJ2-2, with TRBD1 matching 7 bases. Per the germline V gene, CDR1 is LGHNT and CDR2 is FRNRAP. CDR3 size: 14 residues. J gave up 6 bases and V 1 base, and 2 bases lay outside the gene matches. CDR3 DNA sequence: TGTGCTAGTGGTTTGGGACAGGGCCCCGGGGAGCTGTTTTTT. Its translation is CASGLGQGPGELFF.

The V and J genes are TRBV30 and TRBJ2-1; D might be TRBD2 (5 bases). The CDR3 is 12 amino acids. Germline CDR1 GTSNPN, CDR2 SVGIG (reference sequence). V dropped 5 bases and J dropped 4 bases, with 9 bases sitting between them. CDR3 sequence: CAWQEGYNEQFF. CDR3 bases: TGTGCCTGGCAAGAGGGTTACAATGAGCAGTTCTTC.

The chain employs TRBV7-2 and TRBJ2-7, with 9 bases aligning to TRBD2. Germline assignment: CDR1 SGHTA and CDR2 FQGNSA. J was trimmed by 2 bases and V by 3 bases; bases with no gene match: 11. The CDR3 consists of 17 residues. The CDR3 loop reads CASSFQGASGIPYEQYF. For the CDR3, the DNA is TGTGCCAGCAGCTTCCAAGGGGCTAGCGGGATACCCTACGAGCAGTACTTC. The full variable domain, rest sourced from reference TRBV7-2 and TRBJ2-7, is GAGVSQSPSNKVTEKGKDVELRCDPISGHTALYWYRQSLGQGLEFLIYFQGNSAPDKSGLPSDRFSAERTGGSVSTLTIQRTQQEDSAVYLCASSFQGASGIPYEQYFGPGTRLTVT.

The rearrangement links TRBV14 to TRBJ2-3; D unresolved. The CDR3 is 16 amino acids. Germline CDR1 is SGHDN and CDR2 is FVKESK. Between the trimmed V and J ends, which lost 1 base and 2 bases, there was a span of 13 bases. CDR3 loop: CASSQAYGRPTDTQYF. DNA for the CDR3: TGTGCCAGCAGCCAAGCTTATGGTCGACCCACAGATACGCAGTATTTT.

V gene TRBV14 combines with J gene TRBJ1-2; D unclear. Germline CDR1 reads SGHDN; CDR2 reads FVKESK. This CDR3 contains 16 residues. V lost 3 bases, J lost 1 base, and 15 bases lay in between. CDR3: CASSQVKAAFNYGYTF. The CDR3 DNA sequence: TGTGCCAGCAGCCAGGTTAAGGCAGCTTTTAACTATGGCTACACCTTC.

This clone was seen only once. The genes are TRBV11-2 and TRBJ1-1, with 10 bases aligning to TRBD1. Germline V lookup: CDR1 SGHAT, CDR2 FQNNGV. The CDR3 length is 15 residues. The V and J ends lost 5 bases and 11 bases, in that order; junction bases with no gene match: 14. This CDR3 reads CASSTNRDRGLLAFF. As DNA, the CDR3 is TGTGCCAGCAGCACAAACCGGGACAGGGGTTTGCTGGCTTTCTTT.

This clone was picked up a small number of times. The V and J genes are TRBV28 and TRBJ1-3; the D is unclear. The CDR3 has 14 residues. Trimming cost V 6 bases and J 0 bases, with 9 bases left between them. Germline V gene sequence: CDR1 MDHEN, CDR2 SYDVKM. In DNA, the CDR3 is TGTGCCAGCAGATTACAAACCTCTGGAAACACCATATATTTT. This sequence encodes CASRLQTSGNTIYF.